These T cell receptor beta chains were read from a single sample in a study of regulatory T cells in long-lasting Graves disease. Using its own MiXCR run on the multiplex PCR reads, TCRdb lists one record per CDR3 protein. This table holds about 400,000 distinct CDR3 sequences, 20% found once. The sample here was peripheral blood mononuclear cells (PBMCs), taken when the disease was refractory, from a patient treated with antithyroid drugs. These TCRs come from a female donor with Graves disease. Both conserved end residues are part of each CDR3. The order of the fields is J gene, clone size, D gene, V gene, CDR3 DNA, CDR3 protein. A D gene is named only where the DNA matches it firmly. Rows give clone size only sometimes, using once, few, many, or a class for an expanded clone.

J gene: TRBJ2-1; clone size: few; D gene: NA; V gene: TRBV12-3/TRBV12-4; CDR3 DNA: TGTGCCAGCAGGGAGAGCTCCTACAATGAGCAGTTCTTC; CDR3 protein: CASRESSYNEQFF
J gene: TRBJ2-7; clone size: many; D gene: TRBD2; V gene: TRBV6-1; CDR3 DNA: TGTGCCAGCAGGCGGCGACTAGCGGGAGTCTCCGAGCAGTACTTC; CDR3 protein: CASRRRLAGVSEQYF
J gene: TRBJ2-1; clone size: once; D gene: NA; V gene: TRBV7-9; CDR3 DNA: TGTGCCAGCAGCTACGCCTTTGAGGAGCCCCAGAGCTGGAATGAGCAGTTCTTC; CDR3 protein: CASSYAFEEPQSWNEQFF
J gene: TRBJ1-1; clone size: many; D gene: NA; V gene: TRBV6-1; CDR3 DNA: TGTGCCAGCAGGAGGGGGGCCACTGAAGCTTTCTTT; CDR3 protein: CASRRGATEAFF
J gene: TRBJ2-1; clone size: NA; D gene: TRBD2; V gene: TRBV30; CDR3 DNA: TGTGCCTGGAGTGTACTGCGGGAGACCTACAATGAGCAGTTCTTC; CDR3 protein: CAWSVLRETYNEQFF
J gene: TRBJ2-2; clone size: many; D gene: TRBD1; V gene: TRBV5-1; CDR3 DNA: TGTGCCAGCAGCCTGGGACAGAGTAACACCGGGGAGCTGTTTTTT; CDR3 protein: CASSLGQSNTGELFF
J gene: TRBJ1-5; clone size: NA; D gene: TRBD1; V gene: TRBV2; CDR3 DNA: TGTGCCAGCAGTACAGGACAGGGGAGGCAGCATTTT; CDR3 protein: CASSTGQGRQHF
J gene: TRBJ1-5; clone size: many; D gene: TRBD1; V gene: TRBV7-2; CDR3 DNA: TGTGCCAGCAGCCCATGGGACAGGGGAGGCAATCAGCCCCAGCATTTT; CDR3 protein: CASSPWDRGGNQPQHF
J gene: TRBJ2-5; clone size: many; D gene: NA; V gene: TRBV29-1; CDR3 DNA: TGCAGCGTGCACAGGGCCACGGGACAAGAGACCCAGTACTTC; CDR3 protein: CSVHRATGQETQYF
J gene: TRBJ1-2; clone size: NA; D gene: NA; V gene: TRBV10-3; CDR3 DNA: TGTGCCATCAGTGAGTTCGGGGGCTACACCTTC; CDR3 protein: CAISEFGGYTF
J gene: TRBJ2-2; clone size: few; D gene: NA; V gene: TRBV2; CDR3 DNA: TGTGCCAGCAGTGAAAGTGGCTCCGGGGAGCTGTTTTTT; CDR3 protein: CASSESGSGELFF
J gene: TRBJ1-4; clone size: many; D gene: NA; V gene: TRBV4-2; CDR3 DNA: TGTGCCAGCAGCGAAGGCAGTGAAAAACTGTTTTTT; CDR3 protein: CASSEGSEKLFF
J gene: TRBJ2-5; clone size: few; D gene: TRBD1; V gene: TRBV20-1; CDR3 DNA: TGCAGTGCTAGGTGGGAAAGTAGGGACAGGTGGAACCGGGAGACCCAGTACTTC; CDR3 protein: CSARWESRDRWNRETQYF
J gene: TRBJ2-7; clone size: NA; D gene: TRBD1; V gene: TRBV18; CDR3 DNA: TGTGCCAGCTCCCCGGGACAGGGGAAGTTTTACGAGCAGTACTTC; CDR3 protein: CASSPGQGKFYEQYF
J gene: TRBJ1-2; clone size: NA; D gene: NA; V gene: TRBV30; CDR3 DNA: TGTGCCTGGAGTGTCAAGTCGACGGGCTACACCTTC; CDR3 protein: CAWSVKSTGYTF
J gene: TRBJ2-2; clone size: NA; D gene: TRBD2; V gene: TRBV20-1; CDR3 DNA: TGCAGTGCTAGCTTGGGAGGGCCCGGGGAGCTGTTTTTT; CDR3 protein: CSASLGGPGELFF
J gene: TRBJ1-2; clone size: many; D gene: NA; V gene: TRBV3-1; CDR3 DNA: TGTGCCAGCAGCCAAGGGGACAACGGACCCGCTAACTATGGCTACACCTTC; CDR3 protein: CASSQGDNGPANYGYTF
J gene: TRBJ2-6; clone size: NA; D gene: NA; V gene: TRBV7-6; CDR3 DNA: TGTGCCAGCAGCCCGAACACTGGGGCCAACGTCCTGACTTTC; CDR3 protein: CASSPNTGANVLTF
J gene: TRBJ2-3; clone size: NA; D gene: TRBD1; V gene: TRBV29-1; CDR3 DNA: TGCAGCGTTGAACAGGGGGCAGATACGCAGTATTTT; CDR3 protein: CSVEQGADTQYF
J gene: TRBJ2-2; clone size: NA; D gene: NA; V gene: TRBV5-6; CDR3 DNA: TGTGCCAGCAGCTTGCCGGCAACCGGGGAGCTGTTTTTT; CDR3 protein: CASSLPATGELFF
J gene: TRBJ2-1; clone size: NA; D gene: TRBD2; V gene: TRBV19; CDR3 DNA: TGTGCCAGTCGGCCTCGGACTAGCGGGACCTACAATGAGCAGTTCTTC; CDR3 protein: CASRPRTSGTYNEQFF
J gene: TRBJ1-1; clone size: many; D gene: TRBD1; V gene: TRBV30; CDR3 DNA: TGTGCCTGGGATCTGGGACAGTTGGCTTTCTTT; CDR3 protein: CAWDLGQLAFF
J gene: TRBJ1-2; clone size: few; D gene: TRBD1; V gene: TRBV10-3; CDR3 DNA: TGTGCCATCCGTCCTCCGGGACAGGGGCATGGCTACACCTTC; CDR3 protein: CAIRPPGQGHGYTF
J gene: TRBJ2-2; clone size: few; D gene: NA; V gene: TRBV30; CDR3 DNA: TGTGCCTGGAAACAGACGGGGACGAACACCGGGGAGCTGTTTTTT; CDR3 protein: CAWKQTGTNTGELFF
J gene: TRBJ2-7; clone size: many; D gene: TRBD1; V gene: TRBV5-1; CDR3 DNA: TGCGCCAGCAGCTTACAGGGGGCCCTCTCCTACGAGCAGTACTTC; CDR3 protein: CASSLQGALSYEQYF
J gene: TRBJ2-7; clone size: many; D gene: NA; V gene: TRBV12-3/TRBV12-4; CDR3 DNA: TGTGCCAGCAGTTTGAGCCACTCCTACGAGCAGTACTTC; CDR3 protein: CASSLSHSYEQYF
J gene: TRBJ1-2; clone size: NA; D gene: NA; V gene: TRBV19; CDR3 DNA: TGTGCCAGTAGGGGATGGCAGTTTTATGGCTACACCTTC; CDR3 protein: CASRGWQFYGYTF
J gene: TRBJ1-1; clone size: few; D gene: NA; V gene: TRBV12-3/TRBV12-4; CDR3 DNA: TGTGCCAGCAGTTTTTCGACCAGGAACACTGAAGCTTTCTTT; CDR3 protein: CASSFSTRNTEAFF
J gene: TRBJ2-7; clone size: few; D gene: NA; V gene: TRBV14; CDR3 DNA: TGTGCCAGCAGCCAGGAGACATCTTCCTACGAGCAGTACTTC; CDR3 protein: CASSQETSSYEQYF
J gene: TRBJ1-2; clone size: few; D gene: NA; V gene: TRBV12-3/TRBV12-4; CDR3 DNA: TGTGCCAGCAGTGAAAGACAGTGCTCCTATGGCTACACCTTC; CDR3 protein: CASSERQCSYGYTF
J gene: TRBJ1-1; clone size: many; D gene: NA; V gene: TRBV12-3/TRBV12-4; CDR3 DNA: TGTGCCAGCAGCTGGGGGCAGGGAAGGGTAGGGAACACTGAAGCTTTCTTT; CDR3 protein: CASSWGQGRVGNTEAFF
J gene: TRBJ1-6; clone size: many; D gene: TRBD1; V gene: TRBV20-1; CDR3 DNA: TGCAGTGCTCCACTAGGGACAGGGTCTAATTCACCCCTCCACTTT; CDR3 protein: CSAPLGTGSNSPLHF
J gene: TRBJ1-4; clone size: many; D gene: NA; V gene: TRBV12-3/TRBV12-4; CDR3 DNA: TGTGCCAGCAGTTTATCGGGGATTAGAACTAATGAAAAACTGTTTTTT; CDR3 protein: CASSLSGIRTNEKLFF
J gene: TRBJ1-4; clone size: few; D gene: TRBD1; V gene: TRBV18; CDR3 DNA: TGTGCCAGCTCACCACCGGGGACAGAGAGGAGGCTTAATGAAAAACTGTTTTTT; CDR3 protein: CASSPPGTERRLNEKLFF
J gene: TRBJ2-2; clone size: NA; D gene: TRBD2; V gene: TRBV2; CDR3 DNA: TGTGCCAGCAGTAGGACTAGGACCGGGGAGCTGTTTTTT; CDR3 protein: CASSRTRTGELFF
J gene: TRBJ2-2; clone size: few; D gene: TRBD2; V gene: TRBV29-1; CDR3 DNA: TGCAGCGTTGGGGGTAGCGGGAATGGCGGGGAGCTGTTTTTT; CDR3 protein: CSVGGSGNGGELFF
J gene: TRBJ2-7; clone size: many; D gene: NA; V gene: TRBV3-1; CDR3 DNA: TGTGCCAGCAGCCAGGACGGGAGTATGTACGAGCAGTACTTC; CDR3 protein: CASSQDGSMYEQYF
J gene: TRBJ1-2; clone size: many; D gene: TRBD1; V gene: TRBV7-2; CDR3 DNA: TGTGCCAGCAGCTTAGACAGGGGGCGAGGTGGCTACACCTTC; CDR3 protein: CASSLDRGRGGYTF
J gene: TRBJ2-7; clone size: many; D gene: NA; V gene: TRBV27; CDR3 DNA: TGTGCCAGCAGTTCCCGTCCCTCCTACGAGCAGTACTTC; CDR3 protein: CASSSRPSYEQYF
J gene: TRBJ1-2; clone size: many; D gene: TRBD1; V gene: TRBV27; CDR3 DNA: TGTGCCAGCAGTTTATCGGGCAGGGGGCATGGCTACACCTTC; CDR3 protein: CASSLSGRGHGYTF
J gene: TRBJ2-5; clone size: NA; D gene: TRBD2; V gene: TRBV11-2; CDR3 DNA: TGTGCCAGCAGTTCCATGACTAGCGGGAGGGTTGAGACCCAGTACTTC; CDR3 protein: CASSSMTSGRVETQYF
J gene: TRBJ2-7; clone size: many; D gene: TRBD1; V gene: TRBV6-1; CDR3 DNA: TGTGCCAGCAGTCCGCACGGGGGACAGGGGAGGGACGAGCAGTACTTC; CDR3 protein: CASSPHGGQGRDEQYF
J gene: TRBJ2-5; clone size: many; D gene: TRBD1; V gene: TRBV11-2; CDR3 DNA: TGTGCCAGCAGCTCCGGGACAGCACAAGAGACCCAGTACTTC; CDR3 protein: CASSSGTAQETQYF
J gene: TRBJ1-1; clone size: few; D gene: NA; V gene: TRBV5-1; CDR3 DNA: TGCGCCAGCAGATACCCAGGGGAAGCTAACACTGAAGCTTTCTTT; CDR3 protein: CASRYPGEANTEAFF
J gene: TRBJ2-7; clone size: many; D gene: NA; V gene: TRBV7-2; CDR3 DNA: TGTGCCAGCAGCTTAGAGGGAGCTACCTCCTACGAGCAGTACTTC; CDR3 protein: CASSLEGATSYEQYF